This is a list of T cell receptor beta chains from one sample in a study of T-cell reconstitution after alpha-beta-depleted transplantation in children. Each CDR3 protein gets one entry after TCRdb re-called the PCR reads with MiXCR. The data show some 550,000 distinct CDR3 sequences, around 18% seen once. The source was PBMCs from the stem cell graft donor, collected from the stem cell graft. The origin of the receptors is a human donor who donated a stem cell graft to a child with acute lymphoblastic leukemia. CDR3s include the opening cysteine and the closing phenylalanine or tryptophan. A D gene is named only where the DNA matches it firmly. The size of a clone is reported for some rows only, either as once, few or many, or as a class for expanded clones.

v_call: TRBV6-1
d_call: -
j_call: TRBJ1-5
clone_size: few
cdr3_aa: CASSEVGGTYSNQPQHF
cdr3_nt: TGTGCCAGCAGTGAAGTGGGAGGGACCTATAGCAATCAGCCCCAGCATTTT

v_call: TRBV12-3/TRBV12-4
d_call: -
j_call: TRBJ1-2
clone_size: -
cdr3_aa: CASSLGSPNYGYTF
cdr3_nt: TGTGCCAGCAGTTTAGGGTCCCCTAACTATGGCTACACCTTC

v_call: TRBV7-9
d_call: TRBD1
j_call: TRBJ1-2
clone_size: -
cdr3_aa: CASSIKSGQGDGYTF
cdr3_nt: TGTGCCAGCAGCATTAAATCGGGACAGGGCGACGGCTACACCTTC

v_call: TRBV12-3/TRBV12-4
d_call: -
j_call: TRBJ2-3
clone_size: -
cdr3_aa: CASSLVLYRATDTQYF
cdr3_nt: TGTGCCAGCAGTCTCGTGTTGTACAGGGCGACAGATACGCAGTATTTT

v_call: TRBV11-2
d_call: TRBD2
j_call: TRBJ2-1
clone_size: few
cdr3_aa: CASSSPGGSSYNEQFF
cdr3_nt: TGTGCCAGCAGCTCGCCGGGGGGAAGCTCCTACAATGAGCAGTTCTTC

v_call: TRBV4-1
d_call: -
j_call: TRBJ2-7
clone_size: -
cdr3_aa: CASSQVLGRYEQYF
cdr3_nt: TGCGCCAGCAGCCAAGTCCTCGGTCGCTACGAGCAGTACTTC

v_call: TRBV2
d_call: -
j_call: TRBJ2-7
clone_size: -
cdr3_aa: CASSRDISYEQYF
cdr3_nt: TGTGCCAGCAGTAGGGACATCTCCTACGAGCAGTACTTC

v_call: TRBV27
d_call: TRBD2
j_call: TRBJ2-7
clone_size: many
cdr3_aa: CASSSGLAGGEQYF
cdr3_nt: TGTGCCAGCAGTTCGGGACTAGCGGGAGGAGAGCAGTACTTC

v_call: TRBV6-5
d_call: TRBD2
j_call: TRBJ2-3
clone_size: few
cdr3_aa: CASSYVGLAGSTDTQYF
cdr3_nt: TGTGCCAGCAGTTACGTCGGACTAGCGGGCAGCACAGATACGCAGTATTTT

v_call: TRBV12-3/TRBV12-4
d_call: -
j_call: TRBJ2-7
clone_size: few
cdr3_aa: CASSSGLSSSYEQYF
cdr3_nt: TGTGCCAGCAGTTCGGGCCTATCCAGCTCCTACGAGCAGTACTTC

v_call: TRBV11-2
d_call: TRBD1
j_call: TRBJ1-6
clone_size: -
cdr3_aa: CASSSTRDRGEPPLHF
cdr3_nt: TGTGCCAGCAGCTCCACTCGGGACAGGGGAGAGCCACCCCTCCACTTT

v_call: TRBV19
d_call: -
j_call: TRBJ2-7
clone_size: few
cdr3_aa: CASSGPGASYEQYF
cdr3_nt: TGTGCCAGTAGTGGGCCGGGCGCTTCCTACGAGCAGTACTTC

v_call: TRBV20-1
d_call: -
j_call: TRBJ1-1
clone_size: -
cdr3_aa: CSARDLGGLSTEAFF
cdr3_nt: TGCAGTGCTAGAGATCTTGGGGGGCTATCCACTGAAGCTTTCTTT

v_call: TRBV2
d_call: TRBD1
j_call: TRBJ2-2
clone_size: few
cdr3_aa: CASRASHQGANTGELFF
cdr3_nt: TGTGCCAGCAGGGCCAGCCATCAGGGGGCGAACACCGGGGAGCTGTTTTTT

v_call: TRBV6-1
d_call: -
j_call: TRBJ2-2
clone_size: many
cdr3_aa: CASSELADTGELFF
cdr3_nt: TGTGCCAGCAGTGAACTCGCGGACACCGGGGAGCTGTTTTTT

v_call: TRBV5-1
d_call: -
j_call: TRBJ2-1
clone_size: few
cdr3_aa: CASSPTLAFSYNEQFF
cdr3_nt: TGCGCCAGCAGCCCGACGCTAGCGTTCTCGTACAATGAGCAGTTCTTC